This TCR beta chain derives from a study of tumor and adjacent non-tumor tissue in lung cancer. Study at large: The cohort had about 12 adenocarcinoma, a couple of squamous cell and 1 small cell patients.

Trimming removed 3 bases from V and 0 bases from J; junction bases left unmatched: 10. The CDR3 covers 16 residues. Germline V gene data show CDR1 as DFQATT and CDR2 as SNEGSKA (reference sequence). TCRbeta libraries were built with three rounds of nested PCR, modified from ARM-PCR. TCRdb re-analysed the multiplex PCR reads in MiXCR, keeping a single row per CDR3 protein. The sample carries approximately 150,000 distinct CDR3 sequences, roughly 70% recorded once. This sample's RNA came from whole unsorted tissue. Between August and November 2014, newly diagnosed, chemotherapy-naive lung cancer patients underwent thoracic surgery in China. Regarding the study as a whole: Compared with tumor, normal lung showed significantly lower TCR diversity.

Concerning this clonotype itself: Its target is unknown.

The V and J genes are TRBV20-1 and TRBJ2-5; 7 bases agree with TRBD1. This TCR came from a man aged 55 to 70 with small cell lung cancer. The sequencing sample was made of lung tumor tissue. CDR3 nucleotide sequence: TGCAGTGCTAGGCCTCCGGGACAGATTTACCAAGAGACCCAGTACTTC. Amino acid sequence: CSARPPGQIYQETQYF.